These T cell receptor beta chains were read from a single sample in a study of blood T cell repertoires in COVID-19. The assay was immunoSEQ multiplex PCR, and TCRdb's table has in-frame clones only and misses some. This sample has over 200,000 clones, with 84% found just once. Sequenced input: peripheral blood. Receptor source: a middle-aged man with active or convalescent COVID-19. The CDR3 runs from the conserved cysteine through the conserved F or W. The D gene is left open where the match is weak. A row's size may be missing; if present it is once, few, many or a size class.

D: TRBD1
size: NA
J: TRBJ2-7
V: TRBV24-1
CDR3: CATGQGEKQYF
DNA: TGTGCCACCGGACAGGGTGAAAAGCAGTACTTC

D: TRBD1
size: NA
J: TRBJ1-2
V: TRBV27
CDR3: CASSPPGGGYGYTF
DNA: TGTGCCAGCAGTCCCCCAGGGGGAGGCTATGGCTACACCTTC

D: TRBD1
size: NA
J: TRBJ1-5
V: TRBV24-1
CDR3: CATSQGARMNQPQHF
DNA: TGTGCCACCAGCCAGGGGGCTAGGATGAATCAGCCCCAGCATTTT

D: NA
size: NA
J: TRBJ1-4
V: TRBV2
CDR3: CASSESQGISEKLFF
DNA: TGTGCCAGCAGTGAAAGTCAGGGGATAAGTGAAAAACTGTTTTTT

D: NA
size: NA
J: TRBJ2-2
V: TRBV6-4
CDR3: CASSGGRQTGELFF
DNA: TGTGCCAGCAGTGGCGGCCGCCAGACCGGGGAGCTGTTTTTT

D: TRBD1
size: NA
J: TRBJ2-3
V: TRBV30
CDR3: CACQGAGDTQYF
DNA: TGTGCCTGTCAGGGGGCTGGGGATACGCAGTATTTT

D: TRBD1
size: NA
J: TRBJ2-1
V: TRBV28
CDR3: CASSERQGAQHEQFF
DNA: TGTGCCAGCAGCGAAAGACAGGGGGCTCAGCATGAGCAGTTCTTC

D: TRBD2
size: few
J: TRBJ2-5
V: TRBV5-4
CDR3: CASTRGLAGLQETQYF
DNA: TGTGCCAGCACTAGGGGGCTAGCGGGGCTCCAAGAGACCCAGTACTTC

D: NA
size: NA
J: TRBJ1-2
V: TRBV7-9
CDR3: CASSSAREGGYTF
DNA: TGTGCCAGCAGCTCGGCGAGGGAGGGTGGCTACACCTTC

D: NA
size: NA
J: TRBJ1-6
V: TRBV6-5
CDR3: CASRPRTRNSPLHF
DNA: TGTGCCAGCAGACCCCGGACACGAAATTCACCCCTCCACTTT

D: NA
size: NA
J: TRBJ1-3
V: TRBV7-9
CDR3: CASSLSTGLFSGNTIYF
DNA: TGTGCCAGCAGCTTATCGACAGGTCTCTTCTCTGGAAACACCATATATTTT

D: TRBD1
size: NA
J: TRBJ2-7
V: TRBV6-6
CDR3: CASSQTGKGYEQYF
DNA: TGTGCCAGCAGCCAGACAGGGAAGGGGTACGAGCAGTACTTC

D: NA
size: NA
J: TRBJ2-5
V: TRBV30
CDR3: CAWNSGAGKETQYF
DNA: TGTGCCTGGAATTCCGGGGCGGGAAAGGAGACCCAGTACTTC

D: NA
size: NA
J: TRBJ1-6
V: TRBV20-1
CDR3: CSASAAQLGTQVSPLHF
DNA: TGCAGTGCTAGTGCAGCTCAACTCGGGACACAGGTGTCACCCCTCCACTTT

D: TRBD1
size: NA
J: TRBJ1-3
V: TRBV6-5
CDR3: CASSYRTGLSGNTIYF
DNA: TGTGCCAGCAGTTACCGGACAGGCCTCTCTGGAAACACCATATATTTT

D: TRBD1
size: NA
J: TRBJ1-4
V: TRBV5-6
CDR3: CASRRDRLNEKLFF
DNA: TGTGCCAGCAGAAGGGACAGACTAAATGAAAAACTGTTTTTT

D: NA
size: NA
J: TRBJ1-3
V: TRBV30
CDR3: CAWSGGGNTIYF
DNA: TGTGCCTGGAGTGGAGGGGGAAACACCATATATTTT

D: NA
size: NA
J: TRBJ2-1
V: TRBV12-3/TRBV12-4
CDR3: CASSFRGNEQFF
DNA: TGTGCCAGCAGTTTTCGGGGGAATGAGCAGTTCTTC

D: TRBD1
size: NA
J: TRBJ2-3
V: TRBV5-1
CDR3: CASSLGQGQTDTQYF
DNA: TGCGCCAGCAGCTTGGGACAGGGCCAGACAGATACGCAGTATTTT

D: TRBD2
size: NA
J: TRBJ2-1
V: TRBV6-2/TRBV6-3
CDR3: CASSYQRTSGGALYNEQFF
DNA: TGTGCCAGCAGTTACCAGAGGACTAGCGGGGGGGCTCTCTACAATGAGCAGTTCTTC

D: NA
size: NA
J: TRBJ1-3
V: TRBV30
CDR3: CAWSTAGGGGNTIYF
DNA: TGTGCCTGGTCCACCGCGGGGGGCGGTGGAAACACCATATATTTT

D: NA
size: NA
J: TRBJ1-2
V: TRBV12-3/TRBV12-4
CDR3: CASSLAGVKGYTF
DNA: TGTGCCAGCAGTTTAGCGGGAGTTAAAGGCTACACCTTC

D: TRBD1
size: NA
J: TRBJ2-3
V: TRBV5-1
CDR3: CATRDSPTDTQYF
DNA: TGCGCCACTAGGGACAGCCCCACAGATACGCAGTATTTT

D: NA
size: NA
J: TRBJ2-3
V: TRBV7-6
CDR3: CASSFLGRGTDTQYF
DNA: TGTGCCAGCAGCTTCTTGGGGCGAGGCACAGATACGCAGTATTTT

D: TRBD2
size: NA
J: TRBJ2-7
V: TRBV10-3
CDR3: CAISEVRLAGEYEQYF
DNA: TGTGCCATCAGTGAGGTTCGACTAGCGGGGGAGTACGAGCAGTACTTC

D: TRBD1
size: NA
J: TRBJ1-4
V: TRBV2
CDR3: CASSTDRGREKLFF
DNA: TGTGCCAGCAGCACCGACAGGGGGCGTGAAAAACTGTTTTTT

D: NA
size: few
J: TRBJ1-5
V: TRBV24-1
CDR3: CATSDIRGFYSNQPQHF
DNA: TGTGCCACCAGTGATATACGGGGGTTCTATAGCAATCAGCCCCAGCATTTT

D: TRBD1
size: NA
J: TRBJ2-7
V: TRBV6-1
CDR3: CASSEDRGLSYEQYF
DNA: TGTGCCAGCAGTGAAGACAGGGGGCTCTCCTACGAGCAGTACTTC

D: NA
size: NA
J: TRBJ1-5
V: TRBV28
CDR3: CASSPGAGWGNQPQHF
DNA: TGTGCCAGCAGCCCAGGGGCAGGGTGGGGCAATCAGCCCCAGCATTTT

D: TRBD2
size: NA
J: TRBJ2-1
V: TRBV11-3
CDR3: CASSFSGGAGEQFF
DNA: TGTGCCAGCAGCTTTAGCGGGGGGGCCGGTGAGCAGTTCTTC

D: TRBD2
size: NA
J: TRBJ2-6
V: TRBV2
CDR3: CASSERASGGATGANVLTF
DNA: TGTGCCAGCAGTGAAAGGGCTAGCGGGGGGGCCACCGGGGCCAACGTCCTGACTTTC

D: TRBD1
size: NA
J: TRBJ2-7
V: TRBV7-2
CDR3: CASSSDRGRYEQYF
DNA: TGTGCCAGCAGCTCCGACAGGGGGCGATACGAGCAGTACTTC

D: NA
size: NA
J: TRBJ2-1
V: TRBV7-9
CDR3: CASVISGYNEQFF
DNA: TGTGCCAGCGTGATCTCGGGATACAATGAGCAGTTCTTC

D: TRBD2
size: NA
J: TRBJ2-2
V: TRBV6-5
CDR3: CAIAPSGGTGAELFF
DNA: TGTGCCATCGCCCCTAGCGGGGGGACTGGGGCGGAGCTGTTTTTT

D: NA
size: NA
J: TRBJ2-7
V: TRBV6-6
CDR3: CASTQGGALTYEQYF
DNA: TGTGCCAGCACCCAAGGAGGGGCCCTGACCTACGAGCAGTACTTC